Here is one T cell receptor beta chain with its context. Other nucleotide sequences from this sample produce the same CDR3. Per the original methods: Scientists estimated how many nucleated cells there were by amplifying reference gene primers. Using immunoSEQ multiplex PCR, the repertoire was profiled, and TCRdb retains in-frame clones only, with some absent. V and J calls and clone size are copied from that table; D and trimming were computed from the DNA. The sample shows some 160,000 clones, more than 75% of them seen only once. The data stem from a study of blood T cell repertoires in COVID-19. Study overall: Some COVID-19 samples were acute and others convalescent; all came from the United States, Italy and Spain. PBMCs, B-cell-depleted T cells, or T cells were the source of the cDNA or gDNA that made up the material.

This CDR3 spans 16 amino acids. V shed 0 bases and J shed 0 bases, with 9 bases lying between them. Looked up from germline, CDR1 is LNHDA and CDR2 is SQIVND (reference sequence). Sequencing was carried out using peripheral blood. The chain employs TRBV19 and TRBJ2-1, with a weak D call TRBD2 (6 bases). This sequence was found in a man in his sixties with acute or convalescent COVID-19. The CDR3 region is CASSIDPGSSYNEQFF. The CDR3 DNA reads as TGTGCCAGTAGTATAGATCCCGGGAGCTCCTACAATGAGCAGTTCTTC.